This TCR beta chain was identified during a study of cytomegalovirus exposure and HLA in healthy donors. With regard to this clone: Its matching antigen is unknown.

General study findings and limits: Among TCR beta chains, those listed as cytomegalovirus-associated numbered approximately 150. A few CMV-associated chains were confirmed in vitro to be specific for CMV antigens.

Method: immunoSEQ multiplex PCR; TCRdb's copy keeps in-frame clones and lacks some. Counted here are about 62,000 clones, roughly 94% occurring once; the ten biggest clones make up about 6.4%. Germline-derived CDR1 and CDR2 are SQVTM and ANQGSEA. Trimming removed 3 bases at V and 7 bases at J, with 12 bases between. The CDR3 spans 13 residues. V is TRBV29-1 and J is TRBJ2-2, with D perhaps TRBD2 (5 bases). Sequenced material: PBMCs. The receptor was derived from a woman between 18 and 29 years old in good health and CMV-seropositive. CDR3 DNA: TGCAGCGTTGAGCCTCTACGGGGCGGGGAGCTGTTTTTT. Its protein is CSVEPLRGGELFF.